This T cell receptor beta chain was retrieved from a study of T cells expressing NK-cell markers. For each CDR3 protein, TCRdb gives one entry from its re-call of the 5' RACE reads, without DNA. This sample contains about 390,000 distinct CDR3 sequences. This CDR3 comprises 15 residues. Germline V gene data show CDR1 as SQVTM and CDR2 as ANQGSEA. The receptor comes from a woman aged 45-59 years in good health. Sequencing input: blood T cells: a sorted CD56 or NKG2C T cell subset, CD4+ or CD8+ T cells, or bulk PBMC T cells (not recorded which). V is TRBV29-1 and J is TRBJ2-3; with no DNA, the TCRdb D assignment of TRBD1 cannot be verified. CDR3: CSVRGRPRGTDTQYF.